This is a list of T cell receptor beta chains from one sample in a study of blood T cell repertoires in COVID-19. Sequencing was performed with immunoSEQ multiplex PCR; in TCRdb, only in-frame clones are kept and a portion is missing. The profile shows 150,000 or so clones, 65% to 85% of them singletons. The sample comprised PBMCs or T cells enriched from blood (not recorded which). These receptors came from a man in his forties who had recovered from COVID-19. Each CDR3 is given with its conserved first and last residue. D genes are given only for firm matches. Expanded clones get a size class; other rows say once, few or many, or leave the size out.

clone size | J gene | D gene | V gene | CDR3 DNA | CDR3 protein
- | TRBJ1-2 | TRBD1 | TRBV3-1/TRBV3-2 | TGTGCCAGCAGCCAGGTCAAGGGGGCAGCGGGCTACACCTTC | CASSQVKGAAGYTF
- | TRBJ2-3 | TRBD2 | TRBV5-8 | TGTGCCAGCAGCTTGTCGGGGGGGCCCTCAGATACGCAGTATTTT | CASSLSGGPSDTQYF
once | TRBJ2-5 | TRBD2 | TRBV5-1 | TGCGCCAGCAGCATCGGACTAGCGGGGCTCGAGACCCAGTACTTC | CASSIGLAGLETQYF
- | TRBJ2-1 | TRBD1 | TRBV5-1 | TGCGCCAGCAGGCCGGGACAGGGGGCTTGGAATGAGCAGTTCTTC | CASRPGQGAWNEQFF
- | TRBJ1-6 | TRBD1 | TRBV30 | TGTGCCTGGGTGGGACAGAATAATTCACCCCTCCACTTT | CAWVGQNNSPLHF
- | TRBJ1-5 | - | TRBV7-8 | TGTGCCAGCAGCTTTAGTCTCAATCAGCCCCAGCATTTT | CASSFSLNQPQHF
- | TRBJ1-2 | - | TRBV25-1 | TGTGCCAGCAGTGAGGCGGGGATCTATGGCTACACCTTC | CASSEAGIYGYTF
- | TRBJ1-1 | - | TRBV19 | TGTGCCAGTATGAAGCAGGCCTCAATGCGCACTGAAGCTTTCTTT | CASMKQASMRTEAFF
- | TRBJ1-2 | TRBD1 | TRBV30 | TGTGCCTGGAGTGACCCGGACAGGGCCGGATATGGCTACACCTTC | CAWSDPDRAGYGYTF
- | TRBJ1-1 | TRBD1 | TRBV7-2 | TGTGCCAGCAGCTCGCAGGGGGCGCGATGGGCGGACACTGAAGCTTTCTTT | CASSSQGARWADTEAFF
once | TRBJ1-2 | - | TRBV24-1 | TGTGCCACCAGTGACAGGGGAGAAAAGAACTATGGCTACACCTTC | CATSDRGEKNYGYTF
many | TRBJ1-1 | TRBD1 | TRBV2 | TGTGCCAGCAGTACCGGGACAGGGGGGGGTGAAGCTTTCTTT | CASSTGTGGGEAFF
few | TRBJ2-2 | TRBD2 | TRBV5-4 | TGTGCCAGCAGCCGAATAGCGGGGACGAACACCGGGGAGCTGTTTTTT | CASSRIAGTNTGELFF
- | TRBJ1-2 | TRBD1 | TRBV7-3 | TGTGCCAGCAGCTTTATCAGGGGGCTGGCCCCCGGCTACACCTTC | CASSFIRGLAPGYTF
- | TRBJ1-2 | TRBD1 | TRBV30 | TGTGCCTGGAAGGGGGTGGCAGGGGGCAACGGCTACACCTTC | CAWKGVAGGNGYTF
- | TRBJ2-2 | TRBD2 | TRBV19 | TGTGCCAGTAGTTCCCGGGGAGGGCTAGCGGGGGCGCAGTGGGACACCGGGGAGCTGTTTTTT | CASSSRGGLAGAQWDTGELFF
few | TRBJ2-3 | TRBD2 | TRBV7-9 | TGTGCCAGCAGCGTACTAGCGGGGGCCAATACGCAGTATTTT | CASSVLAGANTQYF
once | TRBJ1-2 | - | TRBV7-9 | TGTGCCAGCAGCTTAGCACAGACTAACTATGGCTACACCTTC | CASSLAQTNYGYTF
- | TRBJ1-2 | TRBD1 | TRBV14 | TGTGCCAGCAGCCTCGACAGGGCGGCTAACTATGGCTACACCTTC | CASSLDRAANYGYTF
- | TRBJ1-1 | - | TRBV30 | TGTGCCTGGAGTCCAAAAGGGGCGGTTATCCAAGCTTTCTTT | CAWSPKGAVIQAFF
few | TRBJ1-5 | TRBD1 | TRBV28 | TGTGCCAGCAGTTCACAGGGGGCGGAGGGCAATCAGCCCCAGCATTTT | CASSSQGAEGNQPQHF
- | TRBJ2-3 | - | TRBV30 | TGTGCCTGCTCTTTGACTAGTCCCGATACGCAGTATTTT | CACSLTSPDTQYF
- | TRBJ1-6 | TRBD1 | TRBV27 | TGTGCCAGCAGCCCCGACAGGGTCGGAAATTCACCCCTCCACTTT | CASSPDRVGNSPLHF
once | TRBJ2-7 | - | TRBV29-1 | TGCAGCGTTGAAGATGCGGACTACGAGCAGTACTTC | CSVEDADYEQYF
- | TRBJ1-3 | TRBD1 | TRBV5-1 | TGCGCCAGCAGCTCGGGACAGGTTGGAAACACCATATATTTT | CASSSGQVGNTIYF
- | TRBJ2-3 | TRBD2 | TRBV2 | TGTGCCAACCAGGCCCCGAGGGGACTAGCGGGGCCCACAGATACGCAGTATTTT | CANQAPRGLAGPTDTQYF
- | TRBJ2-3 | TRBD2 | TRBV10-1 | TGCGCCAGCAGTGTGCAGCGGGGGGGAGGAGATACGCAGTATTTT | CASSVQRGGGDTQYF
- | TRBJ2-3 | TRBD2 | TRBV5-1 | TGCGCCAGCAGCTCAACCAAGGGACTAGTGCAAGATACGCAGTATTTT | CASSSTKGLVQDTQYF
- | TRBJ2-7 | TRBD1 | TRBV3-1/TRBV3-2 | TGTGCCAGCAGCCTATTACAGGGGACCCACGAGCAGTACTTC | CASSLLQGTHEQYF
- | TRBJ2-7 | TRBD2 | TRBV5-1 | TGCGCCAGCAGCTTGGGACGATTAGCGGGGCACATCCCCTACGAGCAGTACTTC | CASSLGRLAGHIPYEQYF
- | TRBJ1-5 | TRBD1 | TRBV2 | TGTGCCAGCAGGCGGGCTGAGACAGGGACTCAGCCCCAGCATTTT | CASRRAETGTQPQHF
- | TRBJ2-1 | - | TRBV14 | TGTGCCAGCAGCCTCAATGGCGGGGAAGGGCCCTACAATGAGCAGTTCTTC | CASSLNGGEGPYNEQFF
- | TRBJ2-3 | TRBD1 | TRBV11-3 | TGTGCCAGCAGCCGGGGACAGGGGCTCGCAGATACGCAGTATTTT | CASSRGQGLADTQYF
- | TRBJ2-6 | TRBD1 | TRBV28 | TGTGCCAGCGGAGCGGGACAGGGGGTCTCTGGGGCCAACGTCCTGACTTTC | CASGAGQGVSGANVLTF
- | TRBJ1-1 | TRBD1 | TRBV5-1 | TGCGCCAGCAGCCCAGGACAGGGCAGAAACACTGAAGCTTTCTTT | CASSPGQGRNTEAFF
- | TRBJ1-2 | - | TRBV6-5 | TGTGCCAGCAGTAGGGACTCGAACTATGGCTACACCTTC | CASSRDSNYGYTF
- | TRBJ1-4 | - | TRBV6-5 | TGTGCCAGCAGTCTTCGGGAGGGCGGGAAACTGTTTTTT | CASSLREGGKLFF
- | TRBJ2-5 | - | TRBV24-1 | TGTGCCACCAGTGATTTCCCCAGGGGAGAGACCCAGTACTTC | CATSDFPRGETQYF
few | TRBJ2-2 | - | TRBV5-4 | TGTGCCAGCAGCTTGCCCGACAGGAACACCGGGGAGCTGTTTTTT | CASSLPDRNTGELFF